This TCR beta chain originates from a study of blood T cell repertoires in COVID-19. Authors' analysis steps: Nucleated cell number was recorded as an estimate derived from reference gene primer amplification. Profiling relied on immunoSEQ multiplex PCR, and the TCRdb table lists in-frame clones only, not all of them. That table supplies the V and J calls and clone size; D and trimming were determined from the DNA. The sample has roughly 120,000 clones, around 82% seen once. The germline V gene encodes CDR1 MNHNY and CDR2 SVGAGI (reference sequence). Trimming pared 6 bases from V and 5 bases from J, leaving 13 bases between. The CDR3 is made up of 14 amino acids.

V gene TRBV6-6 combines with J gene TRBJ2-2; TRBD1 might be the D (6 bases). Sequenced material: peripheral blood. This receptor was taken from a human donor in a cohort sampled during active COVID-19. Here the CDR3 DNA reads TGTGCCAGCAGAGGAGCAGGGGAAACCGGGGAGCTGTTTTTT. This codes for CASRGAGETGELFF.